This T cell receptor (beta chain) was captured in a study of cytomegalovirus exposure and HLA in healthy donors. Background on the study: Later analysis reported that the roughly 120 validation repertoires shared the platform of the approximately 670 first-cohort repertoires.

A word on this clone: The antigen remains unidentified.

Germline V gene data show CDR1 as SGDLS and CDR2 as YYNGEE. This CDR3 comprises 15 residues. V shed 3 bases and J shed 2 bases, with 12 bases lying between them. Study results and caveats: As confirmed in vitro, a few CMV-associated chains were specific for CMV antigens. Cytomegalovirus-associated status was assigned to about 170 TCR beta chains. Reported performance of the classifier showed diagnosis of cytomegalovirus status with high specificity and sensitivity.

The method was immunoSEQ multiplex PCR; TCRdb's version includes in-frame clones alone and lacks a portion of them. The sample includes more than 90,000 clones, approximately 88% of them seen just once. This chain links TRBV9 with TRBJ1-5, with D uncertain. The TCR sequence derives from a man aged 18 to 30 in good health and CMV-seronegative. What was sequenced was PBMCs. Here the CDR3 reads CASSASGRGNQPQHF. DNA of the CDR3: TGTGCCAGCAGCGCATCGGGGAGAGGCAATCAGCCCCAGCATTTT. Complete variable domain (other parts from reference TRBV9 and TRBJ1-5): DSGVTQTPKHLITATGQRVTLRCSPRSGDLSVYWYQQSLDQGLQFLIQYYNGEERAKGNILERFSAQQFPDLHSELNLSSLELGDSALYFCASSASGRGNQPQHFGDGTRLSIL.